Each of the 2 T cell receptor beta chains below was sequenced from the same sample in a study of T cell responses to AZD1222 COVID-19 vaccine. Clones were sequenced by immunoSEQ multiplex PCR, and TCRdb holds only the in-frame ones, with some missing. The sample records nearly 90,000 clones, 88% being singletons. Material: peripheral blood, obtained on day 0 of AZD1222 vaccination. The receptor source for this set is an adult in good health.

Written as DNA, the CDR3 is TGTGCCAGCAGTTCTCCCCGACTAGCGGATGAAGAGACCCAGTACTTC. Its protein is CASSSPRLADEETQYF. This chain uses TRBV28 with TRBJ2-5; 9 nucleotides align to TRBD2. The CDR3 is 16 residues long. V lost 4 bases and J lost 3; bases outside the gene matches: 9. Germline V gene data show CDR1 as MDHEN and CDR2 as SYDVKM.

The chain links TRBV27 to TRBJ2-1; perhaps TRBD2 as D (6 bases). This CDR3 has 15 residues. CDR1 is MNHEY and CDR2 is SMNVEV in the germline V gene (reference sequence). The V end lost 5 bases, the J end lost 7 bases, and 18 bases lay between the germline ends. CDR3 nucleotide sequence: TGTGCCAGCAGTCCCCGGGACTTGAGCATGAATGAGCAGTTCTTC. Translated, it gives CASSPRDLSMNEQFF.